Listed below are T cell receptor beta chains from one sample, sequenced in a study of cytomegalovirus exposure and HLA in healthy donors. The protocol was immunoSEQ multiplex PCR, while the TCRdb copy is restricted to in-frame clones and leaves out a portion. This sample has 150,000 to 180,000 clones, with 74% found just once. The sequencing sample was made of PBMCs. These receptors originate from a man aged 30 to 39 in good health and CMV-seronegative. Each CDR3 is given with its conserved first and last residue. Fields, in order: D gene, clone size, J gene, V gene, CDR3 protein, CDR3 DNA. A D gene is named only where the DNA matches it firmly. Clone size is stated in some rows and not others, as once, few, many or a class when expanded.

>TRBD2|NA|TRBJ2-3|TRBV5-6
CASSLGKGLAGADTQYF
TGTGCCAGCAGCCTTGGTAAAGGACTAGCGGGGGCCGATACGCAGTATTTT
>TRBD1|NA|TRBJ1-2|TRBV6-1
CASRTGNDYGYTF
TGTGCCAGCAGGACAGGGAACGACTATGGCTACACCTTC
>NA|NA|TRBJ2-3|TRBV2
CASIISEGGDSTDTQYF
TGTGCCAGCATTATATCAGAAGGGGGGGACAGCACAGATACGCAGTATTTT
>NA|once|TRBJ1-1|TRBV6-1
CASTRRVTDTEAFF
TGTGCCAGCACGAGACGGGTTACGGACACTGAAGCTTTCTTT
>NA|NA|TRBJ1-2|TRBV6-1
CASIRGGYGYTF
TGTGCCAGCATCAGAGGGGGCTATGGCTACACCTTC
>NA|NA|TRBJ2-3|TRBV7-2
CASSLIIYRTITGTDTQYF
TGTGCCAGCAGCTTAATCATCTACAGGACCATCACGGGCACAGATACGCAGTATTTT
>NA|NA|TRBJ2-1|TRBV7-9
CASSLGQGDRFDEQFF
TGTGCCAGCAGCTTAGGGCAGGGTGACCGGTTTGATGAGCAGTTCTTC
>NA|NA|TRBJ2-5|TRBV2
CASSDVGTQGETQYF
TGTGCCAGCAGTGATGTAGGTACCCAGGGAGAGACCCAGTACTTC
>TRBD2|NA|TRBJ2-3|TRBV30
CAWSVRGVRDTQYF
TGTGCCTGGAGTGTTCGGGGGGTACGAGATACGCAGTATTTT
>NA|NA|TRBJ2-7|TRBV4-1
CASSQDTEDGGEQYF
TGCGCCAGCAGCCAAGATACCGAGGACGGAGGCGAGCAGTACTTC